These T cell receptor beta chains were read from a single sample in a study of resident and recirculating memory T cells in vitiligo. Clones were read by immunoSEQ multiplex PCR, and TCRdb kept only the in-frame ones, dropping some. The sample includes tens of thousands of clones, about 90% of them seen just once. Sequenced input: blood. Receptors originate from a male donor with vitiligo. CDR3s include the opening cysteine and the closing phenylalanine or tryptophan. The D gene is left open where the match is weak. Expanded clones get a size class; other rows say once, few or many, or leave the size out.

J gene	clone size	V gene	D gene	CDR3 DNA	CDR3 protein
TRBJ2-7	.	TRBV27	.	TGTGCCAGCAGTTCGGACAGCTACGAGCAGTACTTC	CASSSDSYEQYF
TRBJ1-2	.	TRBV7-3	TRBD1	TGTGCCAGCAGTCCGACAGGGGCGGACTATGGCTACACCTTC	CASSPTGADYGYTF
TRBJ1-1	.	TRBV11-3	.	TGTGCCAGCAGCCCTGGGCAGGGCACTGAAGCTTTCTTT	CASSPGQGTEAFF
TRBJ2-2	.	TRBV13	.	TGTGCCAGCAGCTTATCCTTAGATGGAGGAGGGGAGCTGTTTTTT	CASSLSLDGGGELFF
TRBJ2-1	.	TRBV11-3	.	TGTGCCAGCAGCGCAGGGTATGAGCAGTTCTTC	CASSAGYEQFF
TRBJ2-7	.	TRBV6-9	TRBD2	TGTGCCAGCAGTTACTCATATGGCGGGAGAAGTAACGAGCAGTACTTC	CASSYSYGGRSNEQYF
TRBJ2-1	few	TRBV6-1	TRBD1	TGTGCCAGCAGACGGACCCCGACCAGGGGGAATGAGCAGTTCTTC	CASRRTPTRGNEQFF
TRBJ2-2	.	TRBV6-5	TRBD1	TGTGCCAGCAGCACTACAGGGGCGAACACCGGGGAGCTGTTTTTT	CASSTTGANTGELFF
TRBJ2-6	once	TRBV7-2	.	TGTGCCAGCAGCCCCCGATCGGCGGGCGTCCTGACTTTC	CASSPRSAGVLTF
TRBJ2-2	.	TRBV19	.	TGTGCCACGACACAGGGAGGGTACGACACCGGGGAGCTGTTTTTT	CATTQGGYDTGELFF
TRBJ1-5	.	TRBV6-1	.	TGTGCCAGCAGTGAAGATCCCGGGAGCAATCAGCCCCAGCATTTT	CASSEDPGSNQPQHF
TRBJ2-1	.	TRBV6-6	.	TGTGCCAGCAGTTACCGGGACATTGGATGGGGTGAGCAGTTCTTC	CASSYRDIGWGEQFF
TRBJ2-1	.	TRBV27	.	TGTGCCAGCAGTTTATCGGCAGGGCCGTACAATGAGCAGTTCTTC	CASSLSAGPYNEQFF
TRBJ1-5	.	TRBV19	.	TGTGCCAGTAGTATGGGCGGGCTCCGAAATCAGCCCCAGCATTTT	CASSMGGLRNQPQHF
TRBJ1-1	.	TRBV19	TRBD1	TGTGCCAGTAGTCCCGGGACAGTCCACACTGAAGCTTTCTTT	CASSPGTVHTEAFF
TRBJ2-7	.	TRBV30	.	TGTGCCTGGAACCGACAGGCCGGCTACGAGCAGTACTTC	CAWNRQAGYEQYF
TRBJ2-1	.	TRBV27	TRBD1	TGTGCCAGCAGTCAGACAGGGTCGAGGGGTGAGCAGTTCTTC	CASSQTGSRGEQFF
TRBJ2-7	.	TRBV10-3	TRBD2	TGTGCCATCAGTGAGTCTTTAGAGGCTAGCGGGGACTACGAGCAGTACTTC	CAISESLEASGDYEQYF
TRBJ2-2	.	TRBV7-3	.	TGTGCCAGCAGCCCTTCAAGGTTCAGGGTGGCCGGGGAGCTGTTTTTT	CASSPSRFRVAGELFF
TRBJ2-7	.	TRBV4-1	TRBD1	TGCGCCAGCAGCCTCCTGACAGGGAGCCACGAGCAGTACTTC	CASSLLTGSHEQYF
TRBJ2-2	.	TRBV2	TRBD2	TGTGCCACCGCTCCCCGGACTAGCGGTAACACCGGGGAGCTGTTTTTT	CATAPRTSGNTGELFF
TRBJ1-4	.	TRBV2	.	TGTGCCACCATGGCGGACACTTCAACTAATGAAAAACTGTTTTTT	CATMADTSTNEKLFF
TRBJ1-4	.	TRBV30	.	TGTGCCTGGAGTGTACAGAATAATGAAAAACTGTTTTTT	CAWSVQNNEKLFF
TRBJ2-5	.	TRBV27	.	TGTGCCAGCGGTATTTTCGGGACCCAGTACTTC	CASGIFGTQYF
TRBJ2-2	.	TRBV5-1	TRBD2	TGCGCCAGCGAACCTAGCGGGATCGTAGGCGGGGAGCTGTTTTTT	CASEPSGIVGGELFF
TRBJ1-5	once	TRBV28	.	TGTGCCAGCAGTTTAGGGCTCGGGGGCAATCAGCCCCAGCATTTT	CASSLGLGGNQPQHF
TRBJ2-7	.	TRBV28	.	TGTGCCAGCAGCGGGAGACCCTACGAGCAGTACTTC	CASSGRPYEQYF
TRBJ2-5	.	TRBV18	TRBD2	TGTGCCAGCTCACGGGCGGGAGGGCCCGGGGAGACCCAGTACTTC	CASSRAGGPGETQYF
TRBJ2-4	.	TRBV4-1	.	TGCGCCAGCAGCCAGCCCACTGCCAAAAACATTCAGTACTTC	CASSQPTAKNIQYF
TRBJ2-3	once	TRBV27	TRBD2	TGTGCCAGCAGTTTAGGGGGGGGAAGCACAGATACGCAGTATTTT	CASSLGGGSTDTQYF
TRBJ2-2	.	TRBV27	.	TGTGCCAGCAGGCGGCATCCGGGAGATGTCACCGGGGAGCTGTTTTTT	CASRRHPGDVTGELFF
TRBJ2-5	.	TRBV27	TRBD2	TGTGCCAGCAGGCCTGGAACAGCGGGAGGGCGAGGAGAGACCCAGTACTTC	CASRPGTAGGRGETQYF
TRBJ2-6	.	TRBV5-1	.	TGCGCCAGCCACCCCCTACAGGCCGACTCTGGGGCCAACGTCCTGACTTTC	CASHPLQADSGANVLTF
TRBJ2-1	.	TRBV7-2	.	TGTGCCACCTCCCCGAAGACGGGATTCTACAATGAGCAGTTCTTC	CATSPKTGFYNEQFF
TRBJ1-2	.	TRBV11-2	TRBD1	TGTGCCAGCAGCGTGGGACAGGACTATGGCTACACCTTC	CASSVGQDYGYTF
TRBJ1-2	.	TRBV28	.	TGTGCCAGCAGTTTAACCTCGGGCTATGGCTACACCTTC	CASSLTSGYGYTF
TRBJ2-5	.	TRBV11-3	TRBD1	TGTGCCAGCAGCCCACTCAGGGGGTTAGGGCAGACCCAGTACTTC	CASSPLRGLGQTQYF
TRBJ2-7	.	TRBV28	TRBD1	TGTGCCAGCAGTTTGCGTTGGACAGGACCCCGGGGGCAGTACTTC	CASSLRWTGPRGQYF
TRBJ2-7	.	TRBV19	.	TGTGCCAGTAGGCGGGGGACACAACCGGGATACGAGCAGTACTTC	CASRRGTQPGYEQYF
TRBJ2-7	.	TRBV4-1	TRBD2	TGCGCCAGCAGCCAAGATCTTGACGGGAGGGCCAACAGATACGAGCAGTACTTC	CASSQDLDGRANRYEQYF
TRBJ2-3	few	TRBV7-2	TRBD2	TGTGCCAGCAGCTCCCCTAGCGGGAGGGCTGCAGATACGCAGTATTTT	CASSSPSGRAADTQYF
TRBJ2-3	.	TRBV7-8	TRBD2	TGTGCCAGCAGCCTCCCTTCTAGCGGGGATACGCAGTATTTT	CASSLPSSGDTQYF
TRBJ1-4	.	TRBV27	.	TGTGCCAGCAGTTTAAAACAGGGAAATGAAAAACTGTTTTTT	CASSLKQGNEKLFF
TRBJ2-1	.	TRBV28	.	TGTGCCAGCAGTTTAGGTCTACCTTCCCACAATGAGCAGTTCTTC	CASSLGLPSHNEQFF
TRBJ2-1	.	TRBV7-3	.	TGTGCCAGCAGCTGGGTGAGCGGGTCGTACAATGAGCAGTTCTTC	CASSWVSGSYNEQFF
TRBJ2-1	.	TRBV5-1	.	TGCGCCAGCAGCTCGACAAATAACAATGAGCAGTTCTTC	CASSSTNNNEQFF
TRBJ1-1	.	TRBV9	.	TGTGCCAGCAGCGTAGGGGGGGGGCTGCGGGAAGCTTTCTTT	CASSVGGGLREAFF
TRBJ2-3	.	TRBV4-2	.	TGTGCCAGCAGCAGCCGGGACAATACGCAGTATTTT	CASSSRDNTQYF
TRBJ1-5	.	TRBV30	TRBD1	TGTGCCTACGGGACAGACAATCAGCCCCAGCATTTT	CAYGTDNQPQHF